The TCR beta chain described here comes from a study of T cells in Graves' hyperthyroidism and ophthalmopathy. The study enrolled patients aged 18 to 65 with newly diagnosed hyperthyroidism of under 2 months' duration. Template material for amplifying TCR beta CDR3 regions consisted of RNA transcripts. First-round RT-PCR with HTBI primers amplified the TCR CDR3 region. TCRdb fed the multiplex PCR reads into MiXCR, producing one record per CDR3 protein. The table has hundreds of thousands of distinct CDR3 sequences, just under 25% seen once; the top ten hold 70% to 75%. This clonotype was observed at least ten times. Germline CDR1 reads SNHLY; CDR2 reads FYNNEI. This CDR3 has 13 amino acids. Germline trimming cut 11 bases from V and 6 bases from J; bases unmatched to any gene: 6.

The J gene is TRBJ2-1, the V gene TRBV2; 11 bases line up with TRBD2. Source material: blood. The sequence was obtained from a middle-aged man with Graves' hyperthyroidism. The CDR3 sequence is CAERLAGGNEQFF. CDR3 nucleotides: TGTGCCGAAAGGCTAGCGGGGGGCAATGAGCAGTTCTTC. Using reference TRBV2 and TRBJ2-1 for the parts outside the CDR3, the full variable domain is EPEVTQTPSHQVTQMGQEVILRCVPISNHLYFYWYRQILGQKVEFLVSFYNNEISEKSEIFDDQFSVERPDGSNFTLKIRSTKLEDSAMYFCAERLAGGNEQFFGPGTRLTVL.